Listed below are T cell receptor beta chains from one sample, sequenced in a study of cytomegalovirus exposure and HLA in healthy donors. Here immunoSEQ multiplex PCR was the method, and the copy in TCRdb shows in-frame clones only, minus some. Among about 250,000 clones listed, 72% were seen once. Sequences were obtained from PBMCs. These receptors all come from a female donor in good health and CMV-seronegative. Both conserved end residues are trimmed from each CDR3. The D gene is left open where the match is weak. Size is omitted from some rows. Given values are once, few, many or a class for expanded clones.

TRBD2 TRBV6-6 NA ASSRLAQSNNEQF
TRBD2 TRBV2 many ASRLAGEETQY
TRBD2 TRBV7-7 NA ASSSLLGGTGELF
TRBD2 TRBV11-3 NA ASSPRLAENTDTQY
NA TRBV25-1 NA ASSEFLGTQY
NA TRBV2 once ASMPTTTYNSPLH
NA TRBV6-1 NA ASTVVGRQNIQY
NA TRBV5-8 NA ASSLVAGSKAF
NA TRBV4-1 NA ASSQVEGVETQY
TRBD2 TRBV9 NA ASSVSVRTSGRAGTDTQY
TRBD1 TRBV28 NA ASSLGTGGRWNQPQH
NA TRBV4-1 once ASSLSQGFNTEAF
TRBD1 TRBV11-2 NA ASSGQVTGELF
NA TRBV28 NA ASRSLGGRAPSYEQY
TRBD1 TRBV10-1 NA ASRWTGRYNEQF
NA TRBV5-6 NA ASSTGGDDYGYT
NA TRBV28 NA ASSRRTTGYQPQH
TRBD1 TRBV27 NA ASSFSGQGLRGGPQH
NA TRBV6-5 few ASSYSGAKGNEQF
NA TRBV2 NA ASSVSPGGYT
NA TRBV28 NA ASSFGNQPQH
NA TRBV6-1 NA ASSTQGTNSPLH
NA TRBV5-8 NA ASSLNRLISYEAF
TRBD2 TRBV6-6 few ASSFLAGVYEQY
TRBD2 TRBV6-1 NA ASRGGDEQY
NA TRBV11-2 NA ASSLQGNTEAF
TRBD2 TRBV18 NA ASSPSSGGYEQY
TRBD1 TRBV23-1 few ASSLPGTADQPQH
NA TRBV28 NA ASSLQGEQY
TRBD1 TRBV5-4 NA ASSRDRGFQEPQH
NA TRBV5-1 few ASSLSRGVGRGYEQY
TRBD1 TRBV6-5 NA ASRPGQGMGYEQY
TRBD2 TRBV19 NA ASSKRTSGSFYEQY
TRBD2 TRBV7-2 few ASSLAGGGGRVMLSEQF
TRBD1 TRBV11-3 few ASTKTGNIPGELF
NA TRBV27 NA ASSRWGASGGDEQF
TRBD1 TRBV19 NA ASSIIKGQGNQPQH
TRBD2 TRBV7-9 NA ASSLGAGLAGEGEQF
TRBD2 TRBV7-9 NA ASSLVGGRADTQY
TRBD1 TRBV7-2 NA ASSPRGQGSLNYGYT
NA TRBV10-3 few AISESEAGRRPSYEQY
TRBD1 TRBV27 NA ASSLSWTGTGELF
NA TRBV30 few AWRLFPSRDFNQPQH
TRBD1 TRBV2 once ASKEPTGQGVQETQY
TRBD1 TRBV6-5 NA ASRTRTGAETQY
TRBD2 TRBV7-3 NA ASSAGLAGGGYEQY
TRBD1 TRBV29-1 NA SVGGDREAF
TRBD2 TRBV2 NA ASSSGTSYEQY
NA TRBV29-1 few SVGFRGLSYEQY
TRBD2 TRBV7-9 NA ASSLAWAGGAYNEQF
NA TRBV7-8 NA ASSLNRVLGNEQY